The rows below give T cell receptor beta chains drawn from one sample of a study of vaccination and CD4 T cells after COVID-19. TCRdb analysed the PCR reads with MiXCR anew, one entry per CDR3 protein. Of 9,000 or so distinct CDR3 sequences listed, around 50% are singletons. Antigens for these TCRs are unknown. The sample was CD4+ T cells from blood, cultured in vitro. These receptors were taken from a human donor in good health. CDR3s leave out the opening cysteine and the closing phenylalanine or tryptophan. Fields, in order: J gene, clone size, V gene, CDR3 protein. The size entry is marked missing in some rows and otherwise reads once, few, many or a size class.

j_gene: TRBJ1-5; abundance: few; v_gene: TRBV6-1; CDR3aa: ASSERQPQH
j_gene: TRBJ1-2; abundance: few; v_gene: TRBV6-5; CDR3aa: ASSYVGPLYGYT
j_gene: TRBJ2-3; abundance: -; v_gene: TRBV27; CDR3aa: ASSWSGRTDTQY
j_gene: TRBJ2-3; abundance: -; v_gene: TRBV20-1; CDR3aa: SASMHITDTQY
j_gene: TRBJ1-1; abundance: -; v_gene: TRBV20-1; CDR3aa: SARDIRGGTEAF
j_gene: TRBJ2-7; abundance: -; v_gene: TRBV27; CDR3aa: ASSLTVLYEQY
j_gene: TRBJ1-2; abundance: -; v_gene: TRBV24-1; CDR3aa: ATSVTGVNYGYT
j_gene: TRBJ1-1; abundance: -; v_gene: TRBV20-1; CDR3aa: SASPRAGGTEAF
j_gene: TRBJ1-1; abundance: -; v_gene: TRBV20-1; CDR3aa: SADWVNTEAF
j_gene: TRBJ2-3; abundance: -; v_gene: TRBV29-1; CDR3aa: SLRGAGGADTQY
j_gene: TRBJ1-1; abundance: once; v_gene: TRBV2; CDR3aa: ASSPGTEAF
j_gene: TRBJ1-2; abundance: once; v_gene: TRBV19; CDR3aa: ASSIWGADSYT
j_gene: TRBJ1-1; abundance: few; v_gene: TRBV6-1; CDR3aa: ASRGSGTANTEAF
j_gene: TRBJ2-2; abundance: -; v_gene: TRBV6-1; CDR3aa: ASSARATGVNTGELF
j_gene: TRBJ1-1; abundance: few; v_gene: TRBV2; CDR3aa: ASGRQGGMAF
j_gene: TRBJ1-1; abundance: few; v_gene: TRBV11-2; CDR3aa: ASSPNKGTEAF
j_gene: TRBJ1-1; abundance: -; v_gene: TRBV6-4; CDR3aa: ASRGSLNTEAF
j_gene: TRBJ2-1; abundance: -; v_gene: TRBV21-1; CDR3aa: ASSKARTTSRTYNEQF
j_gene: TRBJ2-2; abundance: few; v_gene: TRBV7-2; CDR3aa: ASRNNRGPYGELF
j_gene: TRBJ1-2; abundance: once; v_gene: TRBV3-1; CDR3aa: ASSLLGGTGAGYT